These 27 T cell receptor beta chains came from one sample sequenced in a study of T cells in Graves' hyperthyroidism and ophthalmopathy. TCR beta CDR3 region amplification was performed from RNA transcripts. Carried out on the TCR CDR3, a first-round RT-PCR used the HTBI primer set. TCRdb passed the multiplex PCR reads through MiXCR, listing each CDR3 protein once. The data show about 360,000 distinct CDR3 sequences, with roughly 13% seen just once and 9.2% held by the top ten. Sequencing input: blood. Receptors were obtained from a woman between 18 and 30 years old with Graves' hyperthyroidism.

This clonotype was recorded at least ten times. CDR3 residues: CASRNKPTGPFEAFF. CDR3 nucleotide sequence: TGTGCCAGCAGGAATAAACCGACAGGGCCCTTTGAAGCTTTCTTT. The chain couples TRBV2 to TRBJ1-1; 7 bases are shared with TRBD1. The V gene end was trimmed by 6 bases and the J gene end by 7 bases; junction bases not matched to a gene: 14. The CDR3 is 15 amino acids. Germline V CDR1 and CDR2: SNHLY, FYNNEI.

This clonotype was detected many times. This rearrangement joins TRBV18 to TRBJ2-5, with a possible D match to TRBD2 (5 bases). Deletions cut 6 bases from V and 4 bases from J, with 12 bases between. Germline loops: CDR1 KGHSH, CDR2 LQKENI. This CDR3 has 13 amino acids. The CDR3 region has the DNA TGTGCCAGCTCCCTAGACTACGGAGAGACCCAGTACTTC. Amino acid sequence: CASSLDYGETQYF.

The rearrangement uses TRBV6-1 and TRBJ1-2; no reliable D call. Trimming shortened V by 5 bases and J by 3 bases, and 10 bases separated the two germline ends. This CDR3 contains 13 residues. In germline, CDR1 is MNHNS, CDR2 SASEGT. As DNA, the CDR3 is TGTGCCAGCAGTCCCCTACGGGACTATGGCTACACCTTC. It encodes CASSPLRDYGYTF.

The chain is built from TRBV7-8 and TRBJ1-1; the match to TRBD1 covers 7 bases. The CDR3 sequence is 13 residues long. Germline V gives CDR1 SGHVS, CDR2 FQNEAQ. V shed 0 bases, J shed 8 bases, and the junction held 3 bases outside the gene matches. CDR3 bases: TGTGCCAGCAGCTTAGCCGGGACAGCAGAAGCTTTCTTT. Translated, it gives CASSLAGTAEAFF.

This chain connects TRBV25-1 to TRBJ2-7; 11 nucleotides agree with TRBD1. CDR1 MGHDK and CDR2 SYGVNS come from the germline V gene. V was pared by 6 bases and J by 4 bases, with 11 bases of the junction left unmatched. This CDR3 has 16 amino acids. CDR3 nucleotides: TGTGCCAGCAGCGCCTCCGGGACAGGGGGTTTTTACGAGCAGTACTTC. It is translated as CASSASGTGGFYEQYF.

In this sample, this clonotype turned up many times. This chain uses TRBV9 with TRBJ2-3; the D is unclear. This CDR3 is 14 amino acids long. Germline V lookup: CDR1 SGDLS, CDR2 YYNGEE. Trimming pared 0 bases from V and 0 bases from J, leaving 5 bases between. The CDR3 protein is CASSVAQSTDTQYF. CDR3 bases: TGTGCCAGCAGCGTAGCACAGAGCACAGATACGCAGTATTTT.

This clonotype came up many times. The rearrangement joins TRBV30 to TRBJ1-2, with 8 bases aligning to TRBD1. Per the germline V gene, CDR1 is GTSNPN and CDR2 is SVGIG (reference sequence). The CDR3 runs to 15 residues. J gave up 8 bases and V 5 bases, and 16 bases lay outside the gene matches. CDR3 protein: CAWSSGGQGSYGYTF. The CDR3 DNA reads TGTGCCTGGTCGAGCGGAGGACAGGGTTCCTACGGCTACACCTTC.

This clonotype was found many times. This rearrangement joins TRBV28 to TRBJ2-1, with TRBD2 matching over 8 bases. The CDR3 consists of 16 residues. Germline lookup yields CDR1 MDHEN and CDR2 SYDVKM. The trim removed 8 bases at V and 4 bases at J, leaving 13 bases unmatched. The CDR3 DNA reads TGTGCCAGCTTAGCGGGGAGGAGAACCCCTTACAATGAGCAGTTCTTC. Translation gives CASLAGRRTPYNEQFF.

This clonotype occurred many times. V usage is TRBV20-1 and J usage is TRBJ2-7, with no clear D. Germline V gives CDR1 DFQATT, CDR2 SNEGSKA (reference sequence). This CDR3 contains 14 residues. V lost 4 bases, J lost 0 bases, and 13 bases lay in between. The CDR3 here is CSAMSSLTSYEQYF. The DNA for the CDR3 is TGCAGTGCTATGAGCTCACTAACCTCCTACGAGCAGTACTTC.

This chain links TRBV20-1 with TRBJ1-5; D not resolved. CDR3 length equals 13 residues. Germline V gene sequence: CDR1 DFQATT, CDR2 SNEGSKA (reference sequence). Trimming stripped 6 bases from V and 6 bases from J, with 15 bases between. The CDR3, as DNA: TGCAGTGCAGGACCCCCGTTGGGTCAGCCCCAGCATTTT. It specifies CSAGPPLGQPQHF.

In its sample, this clonotype was seen many times. The chain uses TRBV6-2 or TRBV6-3 and TRBJ2-3; TRBD2 is a possible D gene (6 bases). Germline V lookup: CDR1 MNHEY, CDR2 SVGEGT. The V gene lost 5 bases and the J gene lost 5 bases, with 14 bases spanning the gap. This CDR3 has 14 residues. The CDR3 sequence: CASSKREVGDTQYF. The DNA of the CDR3 is TGTGCCAGCAGTAAAAGGGAGGTGGGAGATACGCAGTATTTT.

At least ten counts were recorded for this clonotype. This rearrangement joins TRBV20-1 to TRBJ2-2; the match to TRBD2 covers 8 bases. The germline V gene encodes CDR1 DFQATT and CDR2 SNEGSKA (reference sequence). V was clipped by 3 bases and J by 6 bases; unmatched bases: 9. The CDR3 totals 15 residues. The DNA of the CDR3 is TGCAGTGCTAGTCGCCCGGGACTAGGGTCCGGGGAGCTGTTTTTT. Translating gives CSASRPGLGSGELFF.

This clonotype was seen many times. This chain links TRBV20-1 with TRBJ1-5; 12 positions match TRBD1. The germline V gene has CDR1 DFQATT and CDR2 SNEGSKA (reference sequence). With 7 bases clipped from V and 6 bases from J, the junction kept 13 bases outside the gene matches. This CDR3 has 16 amino acids. CDR3 sequence: CSVLTRDRGLVQPQHF. The CDR3 nucleotides are TGCAGTGTCCTCACCCGGGACAGGGGGCTGGTTCAGCCCCAGCATTTT.

Details on this clonotype: The missing conserved phenylalanine or tryptophan at the end of this CDR3 makes a read error likely. The chain employs TRBV20-1 and TRBJ1-5, with unresolved D. CDR1 and CDR2 (germline): DFQATT, SNEGSKA (reference sequence). There are 13 residues in the CDR3. V gave up 7 bases and J gave up 5 bases, with 15 bases separating them. CDR3: CSGEQAPDQPQHL. CDR3 nucleotide sequence: TGCAGTGGGGAGCAGGCCCCCGATCAGCCCCAGCATCTT.

This clonotype showed up just once. The V and J genes are TRBV29-1 and TRBJ1-1; TRBD1 aligns across 9 bases. The CDR3 runs 12 residues. V was clipped by 7 bases and J by 10 bases; unmatched bases: 10. The V gene's germline CDR1 is SQVTM and CDR2 ANQGSEA. The CDR3, as DNA: TGCAGCGGGGACAGGGAAGAGGGGCTAGCTTTCTTT. As protein: CSGDREEGLAFF. The full variable domain, in which reference TRBV29-1 and TRBJ1-1 provide the parts outside the CDR3, is SAVISQKPSRDICQRGTSLTIQCQVDSQVTMMFWYRQQPGQSLTLIATANQGSEATYESGFVIDKFPISRPNLTFSTLTVSNMSPEDSSIYLCSGDREEGLAFFGQGTRLTVV.

Many counts were recorded for this clonotype. The chain has TRBV27 and TRBJ2-1; 16 nucleotides align to TRBD2. CDR1 is MNHEY, CDR2 SMNVEV, per germline (reference sequence). CDR3 length: 19 amino acids. V dropped 6 bases and J dropped 5; count of bases not matched to a gene: 13. The CDR3 nucleotides are TGTGCCAGCAGGGGGACTAGCGGGGGGGCCTTCTTCCTGGACAATGAGCAGTTCTTC. It encodes CASRGTSGGAFFLDNEQFF.

This clonotype was recorded many times. This chain connects TRBV16 to TRBJ1-1; D unresolved. From germline, CDR1 is KGHSY and CDR2 FQNENV. This CDR3 is 18 amino acids long. V was clipped by 4 bases and J by 6 bases, with 27 bases between them. CDR3 coding DNA: TGTGCCAGCAGCCGAGGTCGGTTATCCGAGCAAGCCCGACCTGAAGCTTTCTTT. The encoded protein is CASSRGRLSEQARPEAFF.

This clonotype was observed at least ten times. The chain joins TRBV20-1 to TRBJ1-1, with D unresolved. CDR1 and CDR2 (germline): DFQATT, SNEGSKA (reference sequence). There are 12 residues in the CDR3. Trimming left V 3 bases short and J 4 bases short, with 9 bases between. As DNA, the CDR3 is TGCAGTGCTAGTGAGGGAGGCACTGAAGCTTTCTTT. It specifies CSASEGGTEAFF.

The table lists this clonotype with many counts. DNA for the CDR3: TGTGCCATCAGTGAGCAGGGTACCAATCAGCCCCAGCATTTT. Protein sequence: CAISEQGTNQPQHF. The rearrangement uses TRBV10-3 and TRBJ1-5; a weak D match, TRBD1 (5 bases). CDR3 length: 14 amino acids. The germline V gene encodes CDR1 ENHRY and CDR2 SYGVKD. Trimming cost V 2 bases and J 3 bases, with 8 bases left between them.

In its sample, this clonotype was seen many times. The J gene is TRBJ2-3, the V gene TRBV24-1; D may be TRBD2 (5 bases). CDR1 is KGHDR and CDR2 is SFDVKD in the germline V gene. This CDR3 has 17 residues. Trimming removed 2 bases from V and 1 base from J, with 15 bases in between. The CDR3 nucleotides are TGTGCCACCAGTGATTGGGTAGAAGGGAGTGGCACAGATACGCAGTATTTT. Translated: CATSDWVEGSGTDTQYF.

This clonotype was seen a handful of times. The V gene is TRBV4-1, the J gene TRBJ2-2; D possibly corresponds to TRBD1 (6 bases). The CDR3 is made up of 16 amino acids. Per germline, CDR1 MGHRA and CDR2 YSYEKL. Trimming stripped 3 bases from V and 2 bases from J, with 13 bases between. The CDR3 here is CASSHRGTANTGELFF. In DNA, the CDR3 is TGCGCCAGCAGCCATAGGGGGACCGCCAACACCGGGGAGCTGTTTTTT.

This clonotype has ten or more counts. The gene calls are TRBV20-1 and TRBJ1-4, with D perhaps TRBD1 (5 bases). The CDR3 covers 14 residues. With 3 bases removed from V and 0 bases from J, the gap between germline ends came to 8 bases. Germline V gives CDR1 DFQATT, CDR2 SNEGSKA (reference sequence). CDR3: CSASGGATNEKLFF. The DNA for the CDR3 is TGCAGTGCTAGTGGGGGGGCAACTAATGAAAAACTGTTTTTT.

The table lists this clonotype with many counts. The V and J genes are TRBV28 and TRBJ2-7; 11 bases are shared with TRBD2. V shed 8 bases, J shed 7 bases, and the junction held 7 bases outside the gene matches. Germline CDR1 reads MDHEN; CDR2 reads SYDVKM. The length of the CDR3 is 13 residues. The CDR3 nucleotides are TGTGCCAGCGAGGATGGGACTAGCGGAGAGCAGTACTTC. The encoded protein is CASEDGTSGEQYF.

V is TRBV18 and J is TRBJ2-5, with D perhaps being TRBD1 or TRBD2 (5 bases each). The CDR3 length is 16 residues. V lost 7 bases, J lost 5 bases, and 23 bases lay in between. CDR1 and CDR2 from the germline V gene are KGHSH and LQKENI. This CDR3 is CASLDNITRTWETQYF. CDR3 bases: TGTGCCAGCTTAGACAATATAACTAGGACATGGGAGACCCAGTACTTC.

This clonotype has a count of ten or more. In DNA, the CDR3 is TGTGCCAGCAGCCACGCAGGGGGTCAACAGCCCCAGCATTTT. Protein: CASSHAGGQQPQHF. The chain is built from TRBV11-2 and TRBJ1-5, with 7 bases aligning to TRBD1. Germline V CDR1 and CDR2: SGHAT, FQNNGV. J lost 7 bases, V lost 5 bases, and 8 bases had no gene match. This CDR3 has 14 amino acids. Drawing the rest from reference TRBV11-2 and TRBJ1-5, the complete variable domain is EAGVAQSPRYKIIEKRQSVAFWCNPISGHATLYWYQQILGQGPKLLIQFQNNGVVDDSQLPKDRFSAERLKGVDSTLKIQPAKLEDSAVYLCASSHAGGQQPQHFGDGTRLSIL.

There are a few counts of this clonotype. The J gene is TRBJ1-1, the V gene TRBV4-2; 7 bases agree with TRBD1. The CDR3 is 19 residues long. Germline V CDR1 and CDR2: LGHNA, YNFKEQ. Trimming removed 0 bases from V and 4 bases from J; junction bases left unmatched: 17. The CDR3 bases are TGTGCCAGCAGCCAAGATTGGATCCGCAGGGGGGAGAGGGGCACTGAAGCTTTCTTT. Residues: CASSQDWIRRGERGTEAFF.

Ten or more counts support this clonotype. This sequence joins TRBV20-1 and TRBJ2-2, with D maybe TRBD2 (5 bases). The CDR3 contains 15 residues. Trimming took 5 bases from V and 0 from J, leaving 13 bases between them. Per the germline V gene, CDR1 is DFQATT and CDR2 is SNEGSKA (reference sequence). The CDR3 loop reads CSAENGESNTGELFF. The CDR3 DNA sequence: TGCAGTGCTGAGAACGGGGAGTCGAACACCGGGGAGCTGTTTTTT.